The TCR beta chain under discussion was sequenced for a study of OX40 agonist ivuxolimab in advanced cancers. A word on this clone: Its cognate antigen is unknown.

Study findings and constraints: CD8+ T cells (on average) carried more expanded clones than CD4+ T cells.

Trimming took 5 bases from V and 3 from J, leaving 16 bases between them. The CDR3 contains 15 residues. Germline V gives CDR1 KGHSH, CDR2 LQKENI. Libraries were prepared by immunoSEQ multiplex PCR; TCRdb keeps only in-frame clonotypes and omits some of them. Among some 74,000 clones listed, 70% to 85% were seen once. The TCR originated in an adult with an advanced solid tumor such as melanoma, head and neck, liver or kidney cancer. The chain is built from TRBV18 and TRBJ1-1, with TRBD1 as a possible D gene (6 bases). Sample: CD4+ or CD8+ T cells sorted from blood, taken in a trial of the OX40 agonist ivuxolimab. CDR3 amino acids: CASSLKAPGDTEAFF. CDR3 DNA: TGTGCCAGCTCATTAAAGGCTCCAGGGGACACTGAAGCTTTCTTT.